This T cell receptor beta chain appears in the sequencing data of a study of blood T cell repertoires in COVID-19 (dated by TCRdb to between 2020 and 2021). Regarding the study in general: The collaborator samples originated in the United States, Italy and Spain and spanned the acute and convalescent phases of COVID-19. The prospective study material was composed of cDNA or gDNA derived from T cells, B-cell-depleted T cells, or PBMCs. The dataset comprised deeply sampled blood TCRbeta repertoires from subjects exposed to, actively infected with, or recovered from COVID-19. The repertoires were made available in a free public database intended to serve as a resource for research on the immune response to SARS-CoV-2. Samples were obtained from the ongoing ImmuneRACE study (first 160 participants) and from some 1,200 subjects provided by 6 global collaborators. The sample metadata nearly always contained a de-identified subject ID, COVID-19 status, age in years and sex. Where available, HLA class I and class II types were obtained from metadata supplied by the sample provider rather than from assay-based typing.

Trimming takes 5 bases off V and 6 bases off J; junction bases not matched to a gene: 7. The CDR3 spans 15 residues, from the cysteine through the phenylalanine. Only the CDR3 DNA stays, 45 bases, in frame from base 1. Taken from the germline V gene, the CDR1 and CDR2 loops are SNHLY and FYNNEI. With regard to this clone: It lacks a known antigen. It has no much larger one-base neighbor in the sample; base qualities were not kept.

General study outcomes and caveats: Clinical and demographic metadata were provided uncurated, with the amount varying by source and participant.

The immunoSEQ Assay, a bias-controlled multiplex PCR, was used to amplify TCRbeta CDR3 regions from genomic DNA. From the authors' description of their analysis: The number of nucleated cells in each sample was estimated by amplification of reference gene primers within the assay. Sequence reads were collapsed and filtered to measure the absolute abundance of every unique TCRbeta CDR3 rearrangement. For each sample, productive Simpson clonality was calculated as the square root of Simpson's diversity index over productive rearrangements. The immuneACCESS repertoire file appears here via TCRdb, limited to in-frame rearrangements. These files lack a portion of the clones; in checked studies, under half of the deficit traces to unresolved V genes, and the cause of the others is not known. V and J calls and clone size are those listed in that table; D and trimming were worked out from the DNA. The sample table lists tens of thousands of clones, 76% of them with a count of one. The ten largest clones add up to 22% of the sample.

Collaborating institutions collected whole blood in K2EDTA tubes following their own protocols. Collaborator samples were shipped for TCRbeta analysis as frozen whole blood, isolated PBMCs, or DNA extracted from either sample type. The sequence derives from a middle-aged man with active or convalescent COVID-19. The rearrangement joined TRBV2 to TRBJ2-3, with 11 central nucleotides matching TRBD2. The sample was peripheral blood. The CDR3 here reads CASSPTSGDWDTQYF. At the DNA level, the sequence is TGTGCCAGCAGTCCGACTAGCGGGGATTGGGATACGCAGTATTTT.